This TCR beta chain was documented in a study of CD8+ T cells in alopecia areata. Study details: Among treated patients, oral tofacitinib was administered at 5 to 10 mg twice daily. Notes on the study in general: Clonality was higher in lesional than normal scalp, especially in alopecia totalis/universalis. How baseline CD8+ expansion relates to response remains uncertain (there was one nonresponder).

The CDR3 length is 14 residues. Looked up from germline, CDR1 is SGHTA and CDR2 is FQGTGA. The V gene end was trimmed by 5 bases and the J gene end by 6 bases; junction bases not matched to a gene: 6. On this clone: The antigen is not known.

Sequencing relied on a cDNA template that was reverse transcribed from extracted RNA. Here immunoSEQ multiplex PCR was the method, and the copy in TCRdb shows in-frame clones only, minus some. Seen here are more than 95,000 clones, 85% to 90% observed once, and the top ten hold 11%. The treatment denotes: oral pan-JAK inhibitor, 5-10 mg twice daily. Alopecia areata patients provided lesional scalp punch biopsies and peripheral blood. The starting material was CD8+ T cells sorted from blood, obtained at approximately week 30, from a patient treated with tofacitinib. The chain recombines TRBV7-3 with TRBJ2-7, with TRBD2 identical over 11 bases. This TCR was recovered from a human donor with alopecia areata. CDR3 in amino acids: CASSLSGGAIEQYF. CDR3 DNA sequence: TGTGCCAGCAGCCTTAGCGGGGGGGCGATCGAGCAGTACTTC.